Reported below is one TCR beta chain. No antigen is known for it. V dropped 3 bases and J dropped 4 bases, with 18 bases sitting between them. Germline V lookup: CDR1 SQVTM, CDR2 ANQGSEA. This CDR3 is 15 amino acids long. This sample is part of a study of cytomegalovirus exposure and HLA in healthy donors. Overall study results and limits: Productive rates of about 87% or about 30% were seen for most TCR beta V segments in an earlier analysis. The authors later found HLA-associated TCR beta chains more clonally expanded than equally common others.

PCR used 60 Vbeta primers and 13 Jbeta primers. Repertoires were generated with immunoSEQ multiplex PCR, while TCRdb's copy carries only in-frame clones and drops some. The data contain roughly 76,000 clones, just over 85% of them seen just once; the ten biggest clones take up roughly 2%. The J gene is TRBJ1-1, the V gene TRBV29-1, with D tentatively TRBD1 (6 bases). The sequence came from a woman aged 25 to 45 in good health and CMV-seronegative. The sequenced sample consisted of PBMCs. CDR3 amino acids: CSVEGAGKELTEAFF. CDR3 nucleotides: TGCAGCGTTGAGGGGGCAGGGAAAGAACTCACTGAAGCTTTCTTT.